The following is a T cell receptor (beta chain) sequence with its context. Germline V CDR1 and CDR2: LNHDA, SQIVND (reference sequence). Trimming took off 6 bases at V and 6 bases at J, with 14 bases between the two ends. This CDR3 spans 14 amino acids. The method was immunoSEQ multiplex PCR; TCRdb's version includes in-frame clones alone and lacks a portion of them. The table records 380,000 or so clones, roughly 90% of them present only once. This specimen comes from a study of blood T cell repertoires in COVID-19. The sample comprised peripheral blood. The rearrangement uses TRBV19 and TRBJ2-2; tentative D call: TRBD2 (6 bases). The receptor was isolated from a woman in her fifties or sixties with COVID-19, enrolled during active disease. The CDR3 DNA sequence: TGTGCCAGTAGGGGACTGGAGAAGTCCGGGGAGCTGTTTTTT. This sequence encodes CASRGLEKSGELFF.